This T cell receptor beta chain derives from a study of T-cell reconstitution after alpha-beta-depleted transplantation in children. Deletions cut 3 bases from V and 8 bases from J, with 5 bases between. The CDR3 covers 11 residues. Germline V gene sequence: CDR1 KGHSH, CDR2 LQKENI. This sample's TCRbeta library carried unique molecular identifier barcodes. TCRdb called the PCR reads again in MiXCR, with one record for every CDR3 protein. The table lists about 540,000 distinct CDR3 sequences, about a sixth of them singletons. This receptor was taken from a human donor who donated a stem cell graft to a child with acute lymphoblastic leukemia. V usage is TRBV18 and J usage is TRBJ2-1; no reliable D call. Specimen: PBMCs from the stem cell graft donor, collected from the stem cell graft. DNA of the CDR3: TGTGCCAGCTCACCTAAGGATGAGCAGTTCTTC. Its translation is CASSPKDEQFF.